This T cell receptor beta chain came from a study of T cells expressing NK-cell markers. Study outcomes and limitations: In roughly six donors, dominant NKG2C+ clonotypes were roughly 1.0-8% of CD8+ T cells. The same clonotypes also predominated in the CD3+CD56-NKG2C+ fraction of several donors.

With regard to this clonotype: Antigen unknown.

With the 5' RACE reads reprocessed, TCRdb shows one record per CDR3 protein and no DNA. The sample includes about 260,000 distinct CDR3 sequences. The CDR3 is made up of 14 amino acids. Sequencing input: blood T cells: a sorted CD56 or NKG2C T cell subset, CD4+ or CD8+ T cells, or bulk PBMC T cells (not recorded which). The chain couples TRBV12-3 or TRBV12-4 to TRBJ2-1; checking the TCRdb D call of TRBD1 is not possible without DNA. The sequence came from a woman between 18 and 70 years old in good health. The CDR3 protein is CASIPGGGSNEQFF.